The 4 T cell receptor beta chains in this list originate from one sample, sequenced in a study of regulatory T cells in long-lasting Graves disease. Investigators prepared the TCR beta libraries by applying iRepertoire HTBI primers and Arm-PCR of CDR3 regions. TCRdb independently ran MiXCR on the multiplex PCR reads; one entry per CDR3 protein. The top ten clones hold about 10% of a sample with about 220,000 distinct CDR3 sequences, approximately 19% of them seen once. Stated time point: newly diagnosed GD, antithyroid drugs for less than 3 months. Construction of the TCR library relied on RNA isolated from PBMCs. These data were also reused for a study on T cells in Graves' hyperthyroidism and ophthalmopathy.

The input for sequencing was peripheral blood mononuclear cells (PBMCs), taken at new diagnosis, from a patient treated with antithyroid drugs. Receptor source: a woman aged 30 to 39 with Graves disease.

This clonotype appeared many times. The chain employs TRBV5-1 and TRBJ2-1; 7 positions match TRBD2. This CDR3 has 16 amino acids. The germline V gene encodes CDR1 SGHRS and CDR2 YFSETQ. Trimming cost V 4 bases and J 1 base; bases outside gene matches: 8. The CDR3 reads CASSAGTTPSYNEQFF. CDR3 in DNA: TGCGCCAGCAGCGCCGGGACTACGCCTTCCTACAATGAGCAGTTCTTC.

At least ten counts were recorded for this clonotype. This CDR3 reads CASSFRYSGRSRYEQYF. Here the CDR3 DNA reads TGTGCCAGCAGTTTCCGCTATAGCGGGAGGTCTAGGTACGAGCAGTACTTC. The J gene is TRBJ2-7, the V gene TRBV28; 10 bases are shared with TRBD2. CDR1 is MDHEN and CDR2 is SYDVKM in the germline V gene. V was pared by 3 bases and J by 4 bases, with 12 bases of the junction left unmatched. The CDR3 sequence is 17 residues long.

This clonotype was seen repeatedly, ten times or more. The V gene is TRBV4-1, the J gene TRBJ2-3; the match to TRBD1 covers 10 bases. V lost 1 base, J lost 10 bases, and 8 bases stayed unmatched. CDR1 MGHRA and CDR2 YSYEKL come from the germline V gene. The CDR3 runs 15 residues. CDR3 region: CASSQAGQGTQAQYF. CDR3 DNA sequence: TGCGCCAGCAGCCAAGCGGGACAGGGGACCCAAGCGCAGTATTTT.

V and J are TRBV19 and TRBJ2-3; D remains ambiguous. Deletions cut 5 bases from V and 3 bases from J, with 15 bases between. The CDR3 spans 15 residues. CDR1 is LNHDA, CDR2 SQIVND, per germline (reference sequence). In nucleotides, the CDR3 is TGTGCCAGTAGTCCCTGGAGTTCAGAGACAGATACGCAGTATTTT. As protein: CASSPWSSETDTQYF.